This T cell receptor (beta chain) was recorded in a study of cytomegalovirus exposure and HLA in healthy donors. Whole-study findings and limits: It was assumed in the presence/absence analyses that sequencing depth was roughly uniform across donors. Later on, an analysis tied 15,000 to 20,000 TCR beta sequences to HLA alleles at 0.05 false discovery rate.

The germline gives CDR1 SGHAT, CDR2 FQNNGV. V was pared by 7 bases and J by 1 base, with 12 bases of the junction left unmatched. The CDR3 extends over 18 amino acids. Regarding donors, all were healthy bone marrow donors. About this clone itself: The antigen is undetermined.

It was with 60 Vbeta and 13 Jbeta primers that the PCR ran. The data were produced by immunoSEQ multiplex PCR, yet TCRdb's version contains in-frame clones alone and is incomplete. The top ten clones hold 4.3% of a sample with some 140,000 clones, under 80% of them seen once. The chain carries TRBV11-2 and TRBJ2-2, with TRBD2 matching over 10 bases. The origin of this receptor is a man between 18 and 29 years old in good health and CMV-seropositive. The sample was PBMCs. CDR3 bases: TGTGCCAGCACCCCATGGGCTAGCGGGGGAAAGAACACCGGGGAGCTGTTTTTT. Translation: CASTPWASGGKNTGELFF.